This TCR beta chain was recorded in a study of T cell repertoires in cytomegalovirus infection (dated by TCRdb to between 2018 and 2020). In the study overall: Alongside well-studied HLA-B-restricted epitopes, the peptide stimulations were aimed at recently identified HLA-C-restricted CMV epitopes, whose presentation resists viral immunomodulation. Donor HLA type was relevant to the analysis, because carriage of CMV infection together with the matching HLA type was indicated by public TCR beta signatures.

This clonotype has a single count. The antigen it recognizes is unknown. Per-base quality was not reported, and no clone a single base away is much larger than it. A lone read offers only weak evidence. What the authors observed across the whole study: In both this cohort and an independent cohort of 350 or so donors, the cumulative frequency of public TCR beta family members distinguished carriers of CMV infection plus the relevant HLA type. The ex vivo response was dominated by HLA-C-restricted CMV-specific TCR beta clonotypes, which also provided the single most frequent clonotype in two of eight donors.

Interpreted using the paper, the treatment or condition label stands for: in vitro stimulation with specific CMV peptide epitopes to enrich CMV-specific T cells. The CDR3 has 17 amino acids, counting the end cysteine and phenylalanine. The sequence is cut down to CDR3 DNA, 51 bases in frame from base 1. CDR1 SNHLY and CDR2 FYNNEI were looked up in the germline V gene. V loses 3 bases of germline sequence and J loses 2 bases, and the interval between the two ends is 19 bases. This sample was sequenced with an Illumina HiSeq 1500. Using fastp at Q25 and MiXCR, TCRdb reprocessed the public reads and kept productive beta chains. Every CDR3 protein is listed once, alongside the most common genes and DNA of its rows. This sample holds around 360,000 distinct CDR3 sequences; roughly 34% were observed only once. The top ten constitute roughly 13% of the sample.

Source: cultured PBMCs, taken from culture after CMV antigen stimulation. The rearrangement joined TRBV2 to TRBJ1-2, with the D gene not confidently named. The receptor comes from a human donor in good health (CMV status not recorded). Some clones in this sample may be carry-over from other donors' samples. The CDR3 reads CASSDMPGSGSNYGYTF. The sequence in DNA is TGTGCCAGCAGTGATATGCCCGGATCGGGCTCGAACTATGGCTACACCTTC.